The 27 T cell receptor beta chains presented below share a single source sample, sequenced in a study of Ad26.COV2.S vaccination and SARS-CoV-2 variants. The treatment here: about 20 received Ad26.COV2.S at low or high dose, single or two shots; a few received placebo; per-sample allocation not given. On day 63 after the first injection, vaccine and placebo recipients gave samples. Here immunoSEQ multiplex PCR was the method, and the copy in TCRdb shows in-frame clones only, minus some. Counted here are roughly 300,000 clones, about 88% occurring once; the ten biggest clones make up 5.5% to 7%. Sequenced here: peripheral blood, sampled in a trial of Ad26.COV2.S vaccine versus placebo. These receptors all stem from a person between 18 and 60 years old who received the Ad26.COV2.S COVID-19 vaccine or a placebo.

Comment on this clone: Other DNA sequences in the same sample also yield this CDR3. V is TRBV18 and J is TRBJ1-4, with D unclear. The germline V gene has CDR1 KGHSH and CDR2 LQKENI. V lost 3 bases to trimming and J lost 8 bases, with 4 bases between them. The CDR3 is made up of 11 amino acids. CDR3 residues: CASSPGEKLFF. The CDR3 nucleotides read TGTGCCAGCTCACCTGGAGAAAAACTGTTTTTT.

This chain joins TRBV18 and TRBJ2-1, with 10 bases that match TRBD2. The CDR3 extends over 17 amino acids. The ends lost 1 base at V and 3 bases at J; junction bases unmatched: 6. The germline V gene has CDR1 KGHSH and CDR2 LQKENI. CDR3 DNA sequence: TGTGCCAGCTCACCACGGTCTAGCGGGGGTGTCTACAATGAGCAGTTCTTC. Protein sequence: CASSPRSSGGVYNEQFF.

The chain uses TRBV30 and TRBJ1-2; no clear D. The CDR3 consists of 14 residues. Germline V gives CDR1 GTSNPN, CDR2 SVGIG (reference sequence). Between the trimmed V and J ends, which lost 0 bases and 6 bases, there was a span of 14 bases. The CDR3 DNA sequence: TGTGCCTGGAGTGTATATCTCAAACTCGATGGCTACACCTTC. Residues: CAWSVYLKLDGYTF.

The V call is TRBV3-1 (or the pseudogene TRBV3-2), the J call TRBJ1-2; perhaps TRBD1 as D (6 bases). Germline CDR1 and CDR2: LGHDT and YNNKEL (reference sequence). V was cut by 4 bases and J by 8 bases, with 8 bases left in between. CDR3 length: 11 amino acids. CDR3 in DNA: TGTGCCAGCAGCCGGGGGCTCGGCTACACCTTC. As protein: CASSRGLGYTF.

This clone was seen just once. The chain recombines TRBV28 with TRBJ2-5; TRBD2 matches 8 bases. Germline trimming cut 10 bases from V and 1 base from J; bases unmatched to any gene: 8. This CDR3 has 14 residues. Germline CDR1 reads MDHEN; CDR2 reads SYDVKM. DNA for the CDR3: TGTGCCATCCGCTCAGGGACTAGCCAAGAGACCCAGTACTTC. Residues: CAIRSGTSQETQYF.

CDR3 nucleotides: TGTGCCAGCAGCCCCCGGACTAGCGGGACCAACAATGAGCAGTTCTTC. This encodes CASSPRTSGTNNEQFF. This chain links TRBV7-3 with TRBJ2-1, with 12 bases lining up with TRBD2. Germline loops: CDR1 SGHTA, CDR2 FQGTGA. With 5 bases clipped from V and 5 bases from J, the junction kept 7 bases outside the gene matches. CDR3 size: 16 residues.

The rearrangement uses TRBV30 and TRBJ1-6, with D possibly TRBD1 on 5 matching bases. Germline CDR1 and CDR2: GTSNPN and SVGIG (reference sequence). Trimming removed 5 bases at V and 7 bases at J, with 15 bases between. The CDR3 totals 14 residues. CDR3 DNA sequence: TGTGCCTGGGGGGCCCGGGCAGGGAATTCACCCCTCCACTTT. This encodes CAWGARAGNSPLHF.

The V gene is TRBV7-3, the J gene TRBJ2-1, with 8 bases aligning to TRBD1. Unmatched junction bases numbered 6, after V lost 3 bases and J lost 5 bases. The germline V gene has CDR1 SGHTA and CDR2 FQGTGA. The CDR3 sequence is 15 residues long. CDR3 sequence: CASSLDRALDNEQFF. CDR3 DNA sequence: TGTGCCAGCAGCTTGGACAGGGCTCTCGACAATGAGCAGTTCTTC.

For the CDR3, the DNA is TGTGCCAGCAGCTTTACGGGAGGTGAAAAACTGTTTTTT. Amino acids: CASSFTGGEKLFF. The rearrangement uses TRBV7-2 and TRBJ1-4; D gene unclear. The CDR3 consists of 13 residues. Trimming took 3 bases from V and 7 from J, leaving 9 bases between them. Germline CDR1 and CDR2: SGHTA and FQGNSA.

The chain joins TRBV7-9 to TRBJ2-2; TRBD2 matches 12 bases. The CDR3 covers 19 residues. V gave up 0 bases and J gave up 7 bases; unmatched junction bases: 12. The germline V gene has CDR1 SEHNR and CDR2 FQNEAQ (reference sequence). Written as DNA, the CDR3 is TGTGCCAGCAGCTTAGCCAGGACTAGCGGGAAGAAATTAAGCGGGGAGCTGTTTTTT. Translating it yields CASSLARTSGKKLSGELFF.

The chain couples TRBV19 to TRBJ2-3, with a tentative D call TRBD2 (5 bases). CDR1 LNHDA and CDR2 SQIVND come from the germline V gene (reference sequence). This CDR3 is built from 16 residues. Deletions cut 1 base from V and 5 bases from J, with 16 bases between. DNA of the CDR3: TGTGCCAGTAGTATAGCACCCTTAGCGACCCGAGATACGCAGTATTTT. Its translation is CASSIAPLATRDTQYF.

This clone is a singleton in its sample. The chain combines TRBV7-9 with TRBJ2-3; a weak D match, TRBD1 (6 bases). The CDR3 totals 15 residues. The V gene lost 5 bases and the J gene lost 0 bases, with 12 bases spanning the gap. Germline V gene sequence: CDR1 SEHNR, CDR2 FQNEAQ (reference sequence). CDR3 nucleotides: TGTGCCAGCAGCCCAGGGGTGGTTAGCACAGATACGCAGTATTTT. Its protein is CASSPGVVSTDTQYF.

This chain connects TRBV6-5 to TRBJ2-7, with D perhaps matching TRBD1 (5 bases). This CDR3 has 12 amino acids. Per germline, CDR1 MNHEY and CDR2 SVGAGI. Between the trimmed V and J ends, which lost 8 bases and 5 bases, there was a span of 13 bases. This chain's CDR3 is CASSSRENEQYF. CDR3 DNA: TGTGCCAGCTCATCCAGGGAAAACGAGCAGTACTTC.

The rearrangement uses TRBV7-2 and TRBJ1-5; D unresolved. Trimming shortened V by 4 bases and J by 4 bases, and 8 bases separated the two germline ends. The CDR3 runs 13 residues. Germline V lookup: CDR1 SGHTA, CDR2 FQGNSA. The chain's CDR3 is CASSSRINQPQHF. The DNA of the CDR3 is TGTGCCAGCAGCTCGAGGATAAATCAGCCCCAGCATTTT.

The genes are TRBV3-1 (or the pseudogene TRBV3-2) and TRBJ1-3; no firm D call. CDR1 is LGHDT, CDR2 YNNKEL, per germline (reference sequence). V was cut by 7 bases and J by 1 base, with 11 bases left in between. The CDR3 runs 14 residues. The CDR3 sequence is CASNQIFSGNTIYF. Written as DNA, the CDR3 is TGTGCCAGCAACCAGATATTTTCTGGAAACACCATATATTTT.

V is TRBV15 and J is TRBJ2-3, with D possibly matching TRBD1 (6 bases). There are 16 residues in the CDR3. CDR1 is LNHNV and CDR2 is YYDKDF in the germline V gene (reference sequence). Trimming stripped 3 bases from V and 6 bases from J, with 19 bases between. The CDR3 DNA sequence: TGTGCCACCAGCAGGGAGAACCCACAGGGAACCGATACGCAGTATTTT. This gives the protein CATSRENPQGTDTQYF.

This chain uses TRBV10-1 with TRBJ2-5, with D uncertain. The CDR3 totals 10 residues. The germline V gene encodes CDR1 WNHNN and CDR2 SYGVQD (reference sequence). V dropped 2 bases and J dropped 6 bases, with 1 base sitting between them. CDR3 sequence (DNA): TGCGCCAGCAGTGAGCAGACCCAGTACTTC. Its translation is CASSEQTQYF.

The chain uses TRBV28 and TRBJ1-5, with D perhaps matching TRBD1 (5 bases). This CDR3 has 16 amino acids. V was clipped by 3 bases and J by 2 bases, with 14 bases between them. Germline assignment: CDR1 MDHEN and CDR2 SYDVKM. CDR3 sequence: CASSFLEGRRNQPQHF. DNA for the CDR3: TGTGCCAGCAGTTTCCTGGAGGGGAGACGCAATCAGCCCCAGCATTTT. Variable domain in full (rest from reference TRBV28 and TRBJ1-5): DVKVTQSSRYLVKRTGEKVFLECVQDMDHENMFWYRQDPGLGLRLIYFSYDVKMKEKGDIPEGYSVSREKKERFSLILESASTNQTSMYLCASSFLEGRRNQPQHFGDGTRLSIL.

The V call is TRBV7-8, the J call TRBJ2-3; D is ambiguous. CDR1 is SGHVS and CDR2 is FQNEAQ in the germline V gene. Trimming removed 5 bases at V and 6 bases at J, with 9 bases between. This CDR3 contains 12 residues. The CDR3 DNA reads as TGTGCCAGCAGCGCTCCAGTGGATACGCAGTATTTT. Translating gives CASSAPVDTQYF.

The chain is built from TRBV28 and TRBJ2-2; the D is unclear. The CDR3 contains 14 residues. V was trimmed by 6 bases and J by 2 bases, leaving 10 bases between them. Looked up from germline, CDR1 is MDHEN and CDR2 is SYDVKM. The CDR3 nucleotides read TGTGCCAGCAGAGCTCTCAGAAACACCGGGGAGCTGTTTTTT. Translated: CASRALRNTGELFF.

About this clone: The junction does not match germline at one end; this may be a read error. This chain joins TRBV18 and TRBJ2-7, with 12 bases lining up with TRBD1. The CDR3 spans 17 residues. CDR1 KGHSH and CDR2 LQKENI come from the germline V gene. CDR3 sequence (DNA): TGTGCCAGCTCCCCCCCCGCCGGGACAGGGGGCTCCCACGAGCAGTACTTC. Protein product: CASSPPAGTGGSHEQYF.

The CDR3 DNA follows: TGTGCCTGGAGTGTACCGTATCAGGAGAACACTGAAGCTTTCTTT. Translating it yields CAWSVPYQENTEAFF. The V and J genes are TRBV30 and TRBJ1-1; D not resolved. Germline V gene data show CDR1 as GTSNPN and CDR2 as SVGIG (reference sequence). This CDR3 contains 15 residues. The ends were cut back, 0 bases at V and 1 base at J, with 12 bases in the middle.

This clone was observed a handful of times. At one boundary the junction diverges from the germline segment, which might be a read error. This chain uses TRBV3-1 (or the pseudogene TRBV3-2) with TRBJ2-1, with D maybe TRBD2 (6 bases). Germline-derived CDR1 and CDR2 are LGHDT and YNNKEL (reference sequence). The CDR3 has 17 amino acids. DNA of the CDR3: TGTGCCAGCAGCCAAGATTCAGCGGGTTTCTCCTCCAATGAGCAGTTCTTC. It yields the protein CASSQDSAGFSSNEQFF.

This chain connects TRBV28 to TRBJ1-1; no definite D call. Per the germline V gene, CDR1 is MDHEN and CDR2 is SYDVKM. The CDR3 is made up of 14 amino acids. V dropped 4 bases and J dropped 2 bases, with 11 bases sitting between them. This CDR3 is CASSSTPSNTEAFF. The CDR3 DNA follows: TGTGCCAGCAGTTCGACACCCTCCAACACTGAAGCTTTCTTT.

The chain carries TRBV27 and TRBJ2-7; D may be TRBD1 or TRBD2 (6 bases each). The V end was cut by 2 bases, the J end by 5 bases, with 16 bases between. CDR1 is MNHEY, CDR2 SMNVEV, per germline (reference sequence). CDR3 length: 15 amino acids. CDR3: CASSLALRGQDEQYF. The CDR3 DNA follows: TGTGCCAGCAGTTTAGCGCTTCGGGGGCAAGACGAGCAGTACTTC.

This clone was counted a few times. The chain recombines TRBV30 with TRBJ1-6, with TRBD1 matching over 8 bases. Trimming removed 3 bases from V and 5 bases from J; junction bases left unmatched: 3. Germline-derived CDR1 and CDR2 are GTSNPN and SVGIG (reference sequence). The CDR3 has 14 residues. CDR3 loop: CAWRGTGNNSPLHF. Written as DNA, the CDR3 is TGTGCCTGGAGGGGGACAGGCAATAATTCACCCCTCCACTTT.

This clone was counted once. This chain connects TRBV15 to TRBJ1-5, with a tentative D call TRBD1 (5 bases). Between the trimmed V and J ends, which lost 0 bases and 2 bases, there was a span of 8 bases. CDR3 size: 15 residues. The germline gives CDR1 LNHNV, CDR2 YYDKDF (reference sequence). The CDR3 DNA reads as TGTGCCACCAGCAGAGATGGGGGGGGCAATCAGCCCCAGCATTTT. Encoded protein: CATSRDGGGNQPQHF.